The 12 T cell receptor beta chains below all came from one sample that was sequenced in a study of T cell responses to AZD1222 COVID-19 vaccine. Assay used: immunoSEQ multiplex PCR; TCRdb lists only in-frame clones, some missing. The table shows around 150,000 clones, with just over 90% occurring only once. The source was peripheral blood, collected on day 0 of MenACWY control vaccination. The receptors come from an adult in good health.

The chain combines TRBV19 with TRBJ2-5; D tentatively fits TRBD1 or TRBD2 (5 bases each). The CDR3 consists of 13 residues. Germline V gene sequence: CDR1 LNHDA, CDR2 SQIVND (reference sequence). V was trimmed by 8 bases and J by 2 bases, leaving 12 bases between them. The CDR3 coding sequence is TGTGCCAGTGGGTGGGGACGGCAAGAGACCCAGTACTTC. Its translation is CASGWGRQETQYF.

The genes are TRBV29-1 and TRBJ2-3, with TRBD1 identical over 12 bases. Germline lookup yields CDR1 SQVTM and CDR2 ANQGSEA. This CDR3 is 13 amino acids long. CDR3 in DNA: TGCAGTGGGGGACAGGGGGCATCGGATACGCAGTATTTT. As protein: CSGGQGASDTQYF.

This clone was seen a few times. The CDR3 is CASSRYTEAFF. The CDR3 bases are TGTGCCAGCAGTAGGTACACTGAAGCTTTCTTT. The chain carries TRBV3-1 (or the pseudogene TRBV3-2) and TRBJ1-1; D is unclear. Germline V gene sequence: CDR1 LGHDT, CDR2 YNNKEL (reference sequence). The V and J ends lost 6 bases and 3 bases respectively, with 5 bases between them. The CDR3 contains 11 residues.

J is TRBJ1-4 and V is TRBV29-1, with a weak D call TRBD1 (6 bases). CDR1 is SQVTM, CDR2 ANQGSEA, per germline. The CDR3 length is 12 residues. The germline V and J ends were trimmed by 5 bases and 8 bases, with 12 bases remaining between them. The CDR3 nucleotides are TGCAGCGTTTCACAGGGTACGGAAAAACTGTTTTTT. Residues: CSVSQGTEKLFF.

The CDR3 nucleotides read TGTGCCAGCAGCAGGGGCAGGGGAGGCAATCAGCCCCAGCATTTT. This translates into CASSRGRGGNQPQHF. The chain carries TRBV27 and TRBJ1-5; possibly TRBD1 for D (6 bases). The CDR3 runs 15 residues. In germline, CDR1 is MNHEY, CDR2 SMNVEV (reference sequence). V was clipped by 6 bases and J by 2 bases, with 14 bases between them.

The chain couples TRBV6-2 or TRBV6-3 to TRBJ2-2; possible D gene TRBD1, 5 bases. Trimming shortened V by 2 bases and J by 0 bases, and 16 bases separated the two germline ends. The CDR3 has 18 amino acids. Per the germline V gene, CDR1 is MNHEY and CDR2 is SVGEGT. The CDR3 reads CASSYVGLHGANTGELFF. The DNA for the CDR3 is TGTGCCAGCAGTTACGTGGGGCTACACGGCGCGAACACCGGGGAGCTGTTTTTT.

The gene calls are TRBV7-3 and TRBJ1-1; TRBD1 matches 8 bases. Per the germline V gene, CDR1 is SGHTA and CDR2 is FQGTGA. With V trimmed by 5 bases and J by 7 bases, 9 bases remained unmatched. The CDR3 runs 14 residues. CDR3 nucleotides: TGTGCCAGCAGCCCCCCCGTCGGACAGGGTGAAGCTTTCTTT. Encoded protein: CASSPPVGQGEAFF.

Written as DNA, the CDR3 is TGCGCCAGCAGCTTGGGGCTAGCGGGACCAACACGACTGTACGAGCAGTACTTC. Residues: CASSLGLAGPTRLYEQYF. This chain connects TRBV5-1 to TRBJ2-7; 9 bases map to TRBD2. Germline loops: CDR1 SGHRS, CDR2 YFSETQ. Unmatched junction bases numbered 14, after V lost 0 bases and J lost 4 bases. This CDR3 has 18 residues.

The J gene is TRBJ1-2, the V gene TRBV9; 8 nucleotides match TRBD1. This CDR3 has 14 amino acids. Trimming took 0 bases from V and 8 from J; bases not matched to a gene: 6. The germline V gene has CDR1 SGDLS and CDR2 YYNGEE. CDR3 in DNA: TGTGCCAGCAGCGTAGAATCAGGGGGCTACGGCTACACCTTC. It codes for CASSVESGGYGYTF.

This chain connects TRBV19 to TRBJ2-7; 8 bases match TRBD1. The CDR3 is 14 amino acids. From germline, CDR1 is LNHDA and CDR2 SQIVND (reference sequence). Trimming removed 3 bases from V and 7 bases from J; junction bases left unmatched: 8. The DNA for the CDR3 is TGTGCCAGTAGTATGCTGGACAGGGCGTCTGAGCAGTACTTC. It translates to CASSMLDRASEQYF.

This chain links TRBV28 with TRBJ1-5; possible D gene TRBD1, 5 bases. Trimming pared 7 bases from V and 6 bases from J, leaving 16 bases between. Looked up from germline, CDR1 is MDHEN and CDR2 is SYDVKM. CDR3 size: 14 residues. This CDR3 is CASTHSLQGQPQHF. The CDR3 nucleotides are TGTGCCAGCACCCATTCACTCCAGGGTCAGCCCCAGCATTTT.

CDR3 loop: CASLRQGVGNEKLFF. CDR3 nucleotide sequence: TGTGCCAGCCTCCGACAGGGGGTAGGGAATGAAAAACTGTTTTTT. V gene TRBV28 combines with J gene TRBJ1-4, with 9 bases lining up with TRBD1. This CDR3 is built from 15 residues. Germline CDR1 is MDHEN and CDR2 is SYDVKM. V was clipped by 8 bases and J by 5 bases; unmatched bases: 9.